The 32 T cell receptor beta chains reported below all come from one sample, sequenced in a study of CD8 T cells in Susac syndrome (dated by TCRdb to 2018 to 2020). The library was produced with the immunoSEQ multiplex PCR assay. RNA was extracted using the RNeasy kit, and roughly 0.5 to 1 microgram was reverse transcribed with random hexamers. TCRdb trimmed the raw reads at Q25, called clones with MiXCR and kept productive beta chains. Each CDR3 protein appears once, grouped with its most common genes and DNA. For this sample the table gives 150,000 or so distinct CDR3 sequences, of which roughly 94% were detected only once. The ten largest clones add up to approximately 0.094% of the sample. The source material was CD4+ T cells from PBMCs. Every receptor here comes from a human donor with multiple sclerosis.

The chain couples TRBV5-1 to TRBJ1-5, with TRBD1 matching over 11 bases. CDR1 and CDR2 (germline): SGHRS, YFSETQ. The CDR3 covers 16 residues. V lost 4 bases and J lost 5; bases outside the gene matches: 8. The CDR3 DNA reads as TGCGCCAGCAGCGCCGGGACAGGGGGTGACCATCAGCCCCAGCATTTT. This translates into CASSAGTGGDHQPQHF.

The rearrangement uses TRBV3-1 and TRBJ2-1; D remains unclear. The CDR3 spans 13 residues. V shed 9 bases and J shed 0 bases, with 9 bases lying between them. Germline V gives CDR1 LGHDT, CDR2 YNNKEL (reference sequence). The CDR3 loop reads CASAGSSYNEQFF. CDR3 DNA sequence: TGTGCCAGTGCCGGAAGCTCCTACAATGAGCAGTTCTTC.

CDR3 region: CASSLGTEAFF. DNA of the CDR3: TGTGCCAGTAGTTTGGGCACTGAAGCTTTCTTT. The rearrangement links TRBV19 to TRBJ1-1; D is unclear. Germline V gene data show CDR1 as LNHDA and CDR2 as SQIVND (reference sequence). Deletions cut 5 bases from V and 4 bases from J, with 5 bases between. The CDR3 consists of 11 residues. Full variable domain (missing parts from reference TRBV19 and TRBJ1-1): DGGITQSPKYLFRKEGQNVTLSCEQNLNHDAMYWYRQDPGQGLRLIYYSQIVNDFQKGDIAEGYSVSREKKESFPLTVTSAQKNPTAFYLCASSLGTEAFFGQGTRLTVV.

The chain employs TRBV28 and TRBJ2-7; D is unresolved. The CDR3 consists of 12 residues. V lost 2 bases and J 4 bases, leaving 6 bases between the germline ends. Germline CDR1 is MDHEN and CDR2 is SYDVKM. This CDR3 is CASSLPYYEQYF. The CDR3 region has the DNA TGTGCCAGCAGTTTACCGTATTACGAGCAGTACTTC. The full variable domain, its missing parts supplied by reference TRBV28 and TRBJ2-7, is DVKVTQSSRYLVKRTGEKVFLECVQDMDHENMFWYRQDPGLGLRLIYFSYDVKMKEKGDIPEGYSVSREKKERFSLILESASTNQTSMYLCASSLPYYEQYFGPGTRLTVT.

This chain uses TRBV7-9 with TRBJ2-4; maybe TRBD1 (6 bases). V lost 5 bases, J lost 5 bases, and 10 bases lay in between. From germline, CDR1 is SEHNR and CDR2 FQNEAQ (reference sequence). This CDR3 has 13 residues. The CDR3 nucleotides are TGTGCCAGCAGCATTCGGACAGAAAACATTCAGTACTTC. The encoded protein is CASSIRTENIQYF.

The sample holds one count of this clonotype. V and J are TRBV5-6 and TRBJ1-4; D is uncertain. The CDR3 runs to 14 residues. Germline V gene data show CDR1 as SGHDT and CDR2 as YYEEEE. Trimming cost V 1 base and J 3 bases, with 7 bases left between them. The CDR3 region has the DNA TGTGCCAGCAGCTTGTTGCAGCCTAATGAAAAACTGTTTTTT. Translated, it gives CASSLLQPNEKLFF.

The chain couples TRBV7-9 to TRBJ2-7; perhaps TRBD2 as D (7 bases). The CDR3 extends over 14 amino acids. Germline values: CDR1 SEHNR, CDR2 FQNEAQ (reference sequence). V was cut by 4 bases and J by 9 bases, with 19 bases left in between. CDR3 sequence reads: CASSSGQPTSVQYF. The CDR3 DNA reads as TGTGCCAGCAGCTCCGGACAGCCAACTAGCGTGCAGTACTTC.

The sample holds a few counts of this clonotype. This chain connects TRBV3-1 to TRBJ2-2, with D hard to call. There are 12 residues in the CDR3. Germline V gives CDR1 LGHDT, CDR2 YNNKEL (reference sequence). The V gene lost 1 base and the J gene lost 8 bases, with 5 bases spanning the gap. The CDR3 spells CASSQGSGELFF. The CDR3, as DNA: TGTGCCAGCAGCCAAGGTAGTGGGGAGCTGTTTTTT.

This chain links TRBV11-2 with TRBJ2-2; 7 bases match TRBD2. The CDR3 loop spans 14 amino acids. J gave up 7 bases and V 5 bases, and 7 bases lay outside the gene matches. Germline V gene sequence: CDR1 SGHAT, CDR2 FQNNGV. The DNA for the CDR3 is TGTGCCAGCAGCCCTTTAGCGGGCCGCGGGGAGCTGTTTTTT. Protein product: CASSPLAGRGELFF.

This rearrangement joins TRBV28 to TRBJ2-7; 13 nucleotides align to TRBD2. Germline-derived CDR1 and CDR2 are MDHEN and SYDVKM. V was pared by 11 bases and J by 0 bases, with 16 bases of the junction left unmatched. This CDR3 spans 18 amino acids. The CDR3 here is CASNEGTSGTGSSYEQYF. CDR3 DNA sequence: TGTGCCTCCAACGAGGGGACTAGCGGGACGGGAAGCTCCTACGAGCAGTACTTC.

V usage is TRBV4-2 and J usage is TRBJ2-2; maybe TRBD2 (6 bases). The germline V and J ends were trimmed by 8 bases and 3 bases, with 19 bases remaining between them. The CDR3 loop spans 16 amino acids. Germline values: CDR1 LGHNA, CDR2 YNFKEQ. The CDR3 DNA reads TGTGCCAGCTCCGCGGTTTGGGGGGTCGACACCGGGGAGCTGTTTTTT. Amino acid sequence: CASSAVWGVDTGELFF.

The chain is built from TRBV27 and TRBJ2-4; maybe TRBD1 (6 bases). Germline CDR1 MNHEY, CDR2 SMNVEV (reference sequence). The CDR3 consists of 17 residues. V dropped 6 bases and J dropped 6 bases, with 24 bases sitting between them. The CDR3, as DNA: TGTGCCAGCAGAGTTGTCAGGGGTAAGGGTGAGCGAAACATTCAGTACTTC. Translated, it gives CASRVVRGKGERNIQYF.

This clonotype was recorded only once. V is TRBV28 and J is TRBJ2-7; D is ambiguous. The CDR3 extends over 12 amino acids. Trimming stripped 8 bases from V and 6 bases from J, with 14 bases between. Per the germline V gene, CDR1 is MDHEN and CDR2 is SYDVKM. The CDR3 DNA sequence: TGTGCCAGCCAACCGTCCACTCTCGAGCAGTACTTC. Its translation: CASQPSTLEQYF. Full variable domain (outside the CDR3, taken from reference TRBV28 and TRBJ2-7): DVKVTQSSRYLVKRTGEKVFLECVQDMDHENMFWYRQDPGLGLRLIYFSYDVKMKEKGDIPEGYSVSREKKERFSLILESASTNQTSMYLCASQPSTLEQYFGPGTRLTVT.

In DNA, the CDR3 is TGCAGTGCTAGGGACCAAGAGCGAGGCTACACCTTC. It is translated as CSARDQERGYTF. The genes are TRBV20-1 and TRBJ1-2, with D unresolved. The V end lost 3 bases, the J end lost 8 bases, and 13 bases lay between the germline ends. CDR1 DFQATT and CDR2 SNEGSKA come from the germline V gene (reference sequence). This CDR3 is 12 amino acids long.

CDR3 residues: CASSPRGGMVYEQYF. The CDR3 coding sequence is TGTGCCAGCTCGCCAAGAGGAGGGATGGTATACGAGCAGTACTTC. This chain uses TRBV18 with TRBJ2-7, with D tentatively TRBD2 (6 bases). Germline V lookup: CDR1 KGHSH, CDR2 LQKENI. Trimming removed 6 bases from V and 4 bases from J, with 19 bases in between. The CDR3 runs 15 residues.

The V call is TRBV5-6, the J call TRBJ2-3; D remains ambiguous. In germline, CDR1 is SGHDT, CDR2 YYEEEE. V was trimmed by 0 bases and J by 0 bases, leaving 8 bases between them. The CDR3 is 15 residues long. The CDR3 DNA follows: TGTGCCAGCAGCTTGGACCAACGCAGCACAGATACGCAGTATTTT. It yields the protein CASSLDQRSTDTQYF.

This rearrangement joins TRBV7-9 to TRBJ2-7, with TRBD2 identical over 8 bases. Trimming removed 7 bases from V and 3 bases from J; junction bases left unmatched: 8. The CDR3 consists of 14 residues. Germline-derived CDR1 and CDR2 are SEHNR and FQNEAQ (reference sequence). CDR3 amino acids: CASKPTSGLYEQYF. CDR3 bases: TGTGCCAGCAAACCAACTAGCGGCCTCTACGAGCAGTACTTC. The variable domain in full, with the rest retrieved from reference TRBV7-9 and TRBJ2-7, is DTGVSQNPRHKITKRGQNVTFRCDPISEHNRLYWYRQTLGQGPEFLTYFQNEAQLEKSRLLSDRFSAERPKGSFSTLEIQRTEQGDSAMYLCASKPTSGLYEQYFGPGTRLTVT.

The chain links TRBV7-2 to TRBJ2-5; D not resolved. Germline CDR1 is SGHTA and CDR2 is FQGNSA. V was clipped by 1 base and J by 3 bases, with 9 bases between them. The CDR3 consists of 14 residues. CDR3 sequence: CASSLVEWEETQYF. The CDR3 bases are TGTGCCAGCAGCTTAGTGGAGTGGGAAGAGACCCAGTACTTC.

This sequence joins TRBV5-4 and TRBJ2-4; 7 bases line up with TRBD1. The CDR3 is 15 residues long. CDR1 is SGHNT, CDR2 YYREEE, per germline (reference sequence). The junction had 4 bases not matched to a gene; V was cut back by 4 bases and J by 0 bases. The CDR3 DNA reads as TGTGCCAGCAGCCTGACAGGGCGAGCCAAAAACATTCAGTACTTC. Protein sequence: CASSLTGRAKNIQYF.

This sequence joins TRBV4-1 and TRBJ2-7; 8 bases fit TRBD1. Trimming cost V 0 bases and J 1 base; bases outside gene matches: 5. CDR1 is MGHRA and CDR2 is YSYEKL in the germline V gene. This CDR3 has 16 amino acids. CDR3 sequence: CASSQDPGTGSYEQYF. Here the CDR3 DNA reads TGCGCCAGCAGCCAAGATCCCGGGACAGGTTCCTACGAGCAGTACTTC.

This clonotype was counted a single time. The chain recombines TRBV6-6 with TRBJ1-3; 8 bases are a match to TRBD1. The V gene's germline CDR1 is MNHNY and CDR2 SVGAGI (reference sequence). The CDR3 length is 14 residues. The V gene end was trimmed by 4 bases and the J gene end by 3 bases; junction bases not matched to a gene: 2. CDR3 nucleotide sequence: TGTGCCAGCAGTTCTGGACAGGGTGGAAACACCATATATTTT. It translates to CASSSGQGGNTIYF.

The CDR3 DNA reads TGTGCCAGCTCACCAAGGAGTGAAGCTTTCTTT. It translates to CASSPRSEAFF. V gene TRBV18 combines with J gene TRBJ1-1, with D uncertain. Germline CDR1 is KGHSH and CDR2 is LQKENI. The CDR3 consists of 11 residues. Between the trimmed V and J ends, which lost 2 bases and 7 bases, there was a span of 5 bases. Supplemented by reference TRBV18 and TRBJ1-1, the full variable domain reads NAGVMQNPRHLVRRRGQEARLRCSPMKGHSHVYWYRQLPEEGLKFMVYLQKENIIDESGMPKERFSAEFPKEGPSILRIQQVVRGDSAAYFCASSPRSEAFFGQGTRLTVV.

The chain has TRBV9 and TRBJ2-7; tentative D call: TRBD2 (5 bases). Germline V gene data show CDR1 as SGDLS and CDR2 as YYNGEE. This CDR3 is built from 16 residues. V was clipped by 1 base and J by 2 bases, with 16 bases between them. The CDR3 coding sequence is TGTGCCAGCAGCGTAAGCGTGGGAGCCGTACCCTACGAGCAGTACTTC. The encoded protein is CASSVSVGAVPYEQYF.

V and J are TRBV20-1 and TRBJ1-1; maybe TRBD1 (5 bases). The length of the CDR3 is 15 residues. CDR1 and CDR2 (germline): DFQATT, SNEGSKA (reference sequence). Trimming pared 2 bases from V and 5 bases from J, leaving 18 bases between. The CDR3 region is CSARSPSLGDTEAFF. In DNA, the CDR3 is TGCAGTGCTAGATCCCCATCTTTAGGGGATACTGAAGCTTTCTTT.

This clonotype was detected only once. The chain is built from TRBV6-2 or TRBV6-3 and TRBJ1-6; D is undetermined. Trimming pared 2 bases from V and 13 bases from J, leaving 9 bases between. The CDR3 is made up of 12 amino acids. CDR1 is MNHEY, CDR2 SVGEGT, per germline. The CDR3 DNA is TGTGCCAGCAGTTACAACGGGGTGCCCCTCCACTTT. Amino acids: CASSYNGVPLHF.

V gene TRBV25-1 combines with J gene TRBJ2-7, with unresolved D. Germline V gene sequence: CDR1 MGHDK, CDR2 SYGVNS. V lost 6 bases and J 0 bases, leaving 6 bases between the germline ends. This CDR3 spans 12 amino acids. CDR3 in amino acids: CASSVASYEQYF. In DNA, the CDR3 is TGTGCCAGCAGCGTTGCCTCCTACGAGCAGTACTTC.

The chain recombines TRBV27 with TRBJ2-5; 9 bases agree with TRBD1. J gave up 5 bases and V 7 bases, and 8 bases lay outside the gene matches. CDR1 and CDR2 (germline): MNHEY, SMNVEV (reference sequence). The CDR3 loop spans 14 amino acids. The CDR3, as DNA: TGTGCCAGCACTTCCGGGACAGGGACGGAGACCCAGTACTTC. Its translation is CASTSGTGTETQYF.

This clonotype came up once. The rearrangement links TRBV19 to TRBJ2-4; a weak D match, TRBD2 (5 bases). Germline V CDR1 and CDR2: LNHDA, SQIVND (reference sequence). CDR3 length equals 18 residues. The ends were cut back, 3 bases at V and 0 bases at J, with 18 bases in the middle. CDR3 residues: CASSILYRSGLAKNIQYF. CDR3 coding DNA: TGTGCCAGTAGTATTTTGTACAGAAGCGGACTAGCCAAAAACATTCAGTACTTC.

The rearrangement uses TRBV27 and TRBJ1-1; TRBD1 aligns across 10 bases. The CDR3 totals 15 residues. Trimming cost V 7 bases and J 0 bases; bases outside gene matches: 5. Germline loops: CDR1 MNHEY, CDR2 SMNVEV (reference sequence). CDR3 DNA sequence: TGTGCCAGCAAAAGACAGGGGGCACTGAACACTGAAGCTTTCTTT. This translates into CASKRQGALNTEAFF.

This clonotype has a single count. V and J are TRBV27 and TRBJ1-2; 7 bases fit TRBD1. J gave up 7 bases and V 2 bases, and 10 bases lay outside the gene matches. The CDR3 runs 15 residues. Germline V gene lookup returns CDR1 MNHEY and CDR2 SMNVEV (reference sequence). The CDR3 is CASSLNLEGGRGYTF. For the CDR3, the DNA is TGTGCCAGCAGTTTAAATTTGGAAGGGGGCCGTGGCTACACCTTC.

The gene calls are TRBV5-6 and TRBJ2-7; D ambiguous. Germline lookup yields CDR1 SGHDT and CDR2 YYEEEE. The V gene lost 0 bases and the J gene lost 4 bases, with 8 bases spanning the gap. The CDR3 has 13 residues. CDR3 coding DNA: TGTGCCAGCAGCTTGGACCGGCATTACGAGCAGTACTTC. Translation: CASSLDRHYEQYF.

This chain connects TRBV6-5 to TRBJ1-2, with D perhaps matching TRBD1 (5 bases). The V and J ends lost 6 bases and 14 bases respectively, with 16 bases between them. This CDR3 region has 11 residues. In germline, CDR1 is MNHEY, CDR2 SVGAGI. Written as DNA, the CDR3 is TGTGCCAGCAGGGGAGGGACCAAGGAAACCTTC. The encoded protein is CASRGGTKETF.